The 20 T cell receptor beta chains below were found in one sample sequenced in a study of shared clonotypes between healthy human individuals. Sequenced by immunoSEQ multiplex PCR; TCRdb stores in-frame clones only, minus some. The sample includes roughly 1 million clones, approximately 78% seen only once; the top ten take approximately 0.56%. The sequencing input was memory CD4+ T cells from PBMCs. Subset here: CD45RA-negative fraction. The receptors shown here come from a man younger than 35 in good health. Some clones in this sample may be carry-over from other donors' samples.

The chain joins TRBV6-4 to TRBJ1-5; 7 bases align to TRBD1. CDR1 MRHNA and CDR2 SNTAGT come from the germline V gene. The CDR3 contains 14 residues. V lost 6 bases and J lost 5; bases outside the gene matches: 7. The CDR3 DNA follows: TGTGCCAGCAGCGTGGAGGGGGCGCATCAGCCCCAGCATTTT. Encoded protein: CASSVEGAHQPQHF.

This clone was detected many times. The genes are TRBV7-2 and TRBJ1-6, with D possibly being TRBD1 (5 bases). Germline V gene sequence: CDR1 SGHTA, CDR2 FQGNSA. The CDR3 loop spans 15 amino acids. With 7 bases removed from V and 13 bases from J, the gap between germline ends came to 23 bases. The CDR3 nucleotides read TGTGCCAGCACCCCCGGGGCAGGTCGTCGAGTGCCCCTCCACTTT. Translation gives CASTPGAGRRVPLHF.

The chain has TRBV7-7 and TRBJ2-7; 8 bases agree with TRBD2. The V gene end was trimmed by 5 bases and the J gene end by 2 bases; junction bases not matched to a gene: 2. This CDR3 spans 13 amino acids. CDR1 is SSHAT and CDR2 is FNYEAQ in the germline V gene (reference sequence). The CDR3 coding sequence is TGTGCCAGCAGCCACGGGAGGGCCTACGAGCAGTACTTC. Protein: CASSHGRAYEQYF.

V and J are TRBV11-3 and TRBJ2-1, with 9 positions matching TRBD2. Germline V gene lookup returns CDR1 SGHNT and CDR2 YENEEA. With 1 base clipped from V and 6 bases from J, the junction kept 7 bases outside the gene matches. This CDR3 is 16 amino acids long. The CDR3 sequence is CASSLGWREGGNEQFF. The CDR3 nucleotides read TGTGCCAGCAGCTTAGGTTGGCGGGAGGGGGGCAATGAGCAGTTCTTC.

The V call is TRBV19, the J call TRBJ2-2; D may be TRBD2 (6 bases). The CDR3 runs 18 residues. Germline CDR1 and CDR2: LNHDA and SQIVND (reference sequence). Trimming pared 5 bases from V and 6 bases from J, leaving 25 bases between. Written as DNA, the CDR3 is TGTGCCAGTAGTCCACCGACTAGTCATCTCGGATATCCCGGGGAGCTGTTTTTT. This gives the protein CASSPPTSHLGYPGELFF. Supplemented by reference TRBV19 and TRBJ2-2, the full variable domain reads DGGITQSPKYLFRKEGQNVTLSCEQNLNHDAMYWYRQDPGQGLRLIYYSQIVNDFQKGDIAEGYSVSREKKESFPLTVTSAQKNPTAFYLCASSPPTSHLGYPGELFFGEGSRLTVL.

The genes are TRBV21-1 and TRBJ2-1; whether TRBD1, the table's D call, matches the DNA was not checked. TRBV21-1 is labeled a pseudogene. CDR3 length: 16 amino acids. CDR3 in DNA: TGTGCCAGCAGCAAAGATGAGACAGGGGCGACCTTAGAGCAGTTCTTC. Amino acids: CASSKDETGATLEQFF.

The chain uses TRBV5-1 and TRBJ1-3, with D maybe TRBD1 (5 bases). This CDR3 is 16 amino acids long. V lost 1 base and J lost 4, with 15 bases in between. Per the germline V gene, CDR1 is SGHRS and CDR2 is YFSETQ. CDR3 DNA: TGCGCCAGCAGCTTGATGGCAGGGCTTACCGGAAACACCATATATTTT. It specifies CASSLMAGLTGNTIYF. The full variable domain, its missing parts supplied by reference TRBV5-1 and TRBJ1-3, is KAGVTQTPRYLIKTRGQQVTLSCSPISGHRSVSWYQQTPGQGLQFLFEYFSETQRNKGNFPGRFSGRQFSNSRSEMNVSTLELGDSALYLCASSLMAGLTGNTIYFGEGSWLTVV.

This clone has just a few counts. The chain is built from TRBV28 and TRBJ1-2, with 9 nucleotides matching TRBD1. CDR3 length: 14 amino acids. Germline CDR1 is MDHEN and CDR2 is SYDVKM. J was trimmed by 6 bases and V by 7 bases; bases with no gene match: 9. The chain's CDR3 is CASNRGQGIDGYTF. The CDR3 DNA is TGTGCCAGCAACCGGGGACAGGGAATTGATGGCTACACCTTC.

About this clone: This same CDR3 is encoded by further DNA sequences in the sample. The chain combines TRBV10-1 with TRBJ2-3, with 10 positions matching TRBD1. The ends lost 6 bases at V and 4 bases at J; junction bases unmatched: 4. The germline V gene encodes CDR1 WNHNN and CDR2 SYGVQD (reference sequence). The CDR3 spans 14 residues. CDR3 in DNA: TGCGCCAGCAGCGACGGGACAGGGGCAGATACGCAGTATTTT. Amino acid sequence: CASSDGTGADTQYF.

The chain carries TRBV11-3 and TRBJ2-4; no reliable D call. The V gene lost 4 bases and the J gene lost 5 bases, with 9 bases spanning the gap. The CDR3 length is 13 residues. Germline lookup yields CDR1 SGHNT and CDR2 YENEEA. CDR3 DNA: TGTGCCAGCAGCTCGGGTTCCGAAAACATTCAGTACTTC. This sequence encodes CASSSGSENIQYF.

This chain's CDR3 is CASSLALGAGGTDTQYF. The DNA for the CDR3 is TGCGCCAGCAGCTTGGCCCTAGGGGCGGGTGGCACAGATACGCAGTATTTT. The J gene is TRBJ2-3, the V gene TRBV5-1, with D perhaps being TRBD1 or TRBD2 (5 bases each). The CDR3 is made up of 17 amino acids. V was pared by 0 bases and J by 1 base, with 15 bases between. The germline gives CDR1 SGHRS, CDR2 YFSETQ. Based on the CDR3 plus reference TRBV5-1 and TRBJ2-3, the full variable domain is KAGVTQTPRYLIKTRGQQVTLSCSPISGHRSVSWYQQTPGQGLQFLFEYFSETQRNKGNFPGRFSGRQFSNSRSEMNVSTLELGDSALYLCASSLALGAGGTDTQYFGPGTRLTVL.

This chain joins TRBV5-1 and TRBJ2-1; tentatively, D is TRBD1 (6 bases). The CDR3 loop spans 14 amino acids. The V gene's germline CDR1 is SGHRS and CDR2 YFSETQ. Trimming took off 7 bases at V and 0 bases at J, with 11 bases between the two ends. DNA for the CDR3: TGCGCCAGCGGACAGCCGAGCTCCTACAATGAGCAGTTCTTC. This translates into CASGQPSSYNEQFF.

The J gene is TRBJ2-1, the V gene TRBV19; 11 bases map to TRBD2. Germline CDR1 reads LNHDA; CDR2 reads SQIVND (reference sequence). The V and J ends lost 3 bases and 9 bases, in that order; junction bases with no gene match: 13. The CDR3 has 17 amino acids. CDR3 region: CASSISVTSGSRSEQFF. The CDR3 region has the DNA TGTGCCAGTAGTATTTCAGTTACTAGCGGGAGTCGCAGTGAGCAGTTCTTC. Supplemented by reference TRBV19 and TRBJ2-1, the full variable domain reads DGGITQSPKYLFRKEGQNVTLSCEQNLNHDAMYWYRQDPGQGLRLIYYSQIVNDFQKGDIAEGYSVSREKKESFPLTVTSAQKNPTAFYLCASSISVTSGSRSEQFFGPGTRLTVL.

The chain couples TRBV6-6 to TRBJ1-4; D call uncertain. Trimming took off 2 bases at V and 4 bases at J, with 8 bases between the two ends. The CDR3 contains 14 residues. The germline V gene has CDR1 MNHNY and CDR2 SVGAGI (reference sequence). CDR3 region: CASSYAQLNEKLFF. The CDR3 region has the DNA TGTGCCAGCAGTTACGCCCAGCTTAATGAAAAACTGTTTTTT.

The genes are TRBV15 and TRBJ2-6, with D perhaps TRBD1 (5 bases). The CDR3 loop spans 20 amino acids. V was shortened by 0 bases and J by 0 bases, with 18 bases between the two germline ends. The germline V gene has CDR1 LNHNV and CDR2 YYDKDF (reference sequence). The CDR3 loop is CATSRDPRYYDSSGANVLTF. DNA for the CDR3: TGTGCCACCAGCAGAGACCCTAGATATTACGACAGCTCTGGGGCCAACGTCCTGACTTTC.

The V call is TRBV4-1, the J call TRBJ2-2; 8 bases align to TRBD1. There are 15 residues in the CDR3. Trimming took 7 bases from V and 7 from J; bases not matched to a gene: 11. The germline V gene has CDR1 MGHRA and CDR2 YSYEKL. This chain's CDR3 is CASKDRDKFGGELFF. The DNA of the CDR3 is TGCGCCAGCAAGGACAGGGACAAATTTGGCGGGGAGCTGTTTTTT.

The chain joins TRBV7-9 to TRBJ2-3, with a possible D match to TRBD2 (6 bases). This CDR3 is 17 amino acids long. Germline V gene data show CDR1 as SEHNR and CDR2 as FQNEAQ (reference sequence). Trimming cost V 5 bases and J 0 bases, with 18 bases left between them. CDR3 region: CASSPRWGDQSTDTQYF. The CDR3, as DNA: TGTGCCAGCAGCCCAAGGTGGGGGGATCAGAGCACAGATACGCAGTATTTT.

This clone was seen ten or more times. The genes are TRBV5-1 and TRBJ2-5; 7 nucleotides match TRBD2. Germline V gene data show CDR1 as SGHRS and CDR2 as YFSETQ. V lost 0 bases and J lost 1; bases outside the gene matches: 3. The CDR3 extends over 15 amino acids. The CDR3: CASSLAPGGQETQYF. CDR3 DNA sequence: TGCGCCAGCAGCTTGGCCCCGGGGGGCCAAGAGACCCAGTACTTC.

The rearrangement joins TRBV6-1 to TRBJ1-1; TRBD1 matches 7 bases. CDR1 and CDR2 (germline): MNHNS, SASEGT. The CDR3 extends over 13 amino acids. Trimming took 7 bases from V and 4 from J; bases not matched to a gene: 6. The CDR3, as DNA: TGTGCCAGCATTCAGGGGGTGAGCACTGAAGCTTTCTTT. This encodes CASIQGVSTEAFF.

The chain couples TRBV19 to TRBJ1-1; no clear D gene. Trimming took 9 bases from V and 0 from J, leaving 11 bases between them. Looked up from germline, CDR1 is LNHDA and CDR2 is SQIVND (reference sequence). CDR3 size: 13 residues. The CDR3 reads CASGLGMNTEAFF. The CDR3 region has the DNA TGTGCCAGCGGTTTAGGGATGAACACTGAAGCTTTCTTT.